Listed below are T cell receptor beta chains from one sample, sequenced in a study of T cell repertoires in cytomegalovirus infection. TCRdb processed the reads anew with MiXCR; each CDR3 protein has one entry. The sample lists about 360,000 distinct CDR3 sequences, roughly 20% occurring once. Sample: PBMCs. Receptor source: a human donor in good health (CMV status not recorded). Some clones in this sample may be carry-over from other donors' samples. Each CDR3 is given with its conserved first and last residue. D genes are given only for firm matches. A clone size is listed for some rows: how often the clone was seen (once, few, many), or a class if it is expanded.

J gene: TRBJ2-5
clone size: many
D gene: TRBD2
V gene: TRBV12-3/TRBV12-4
CDR3 protein: CASALAGQETQYF
CDR3 DNA: TGTGCCAGCGCGCTAGCGGGACAAGAGACCCAGTACTTC

J gene: TRBJ1-1
clone size: many
D gene: -
V gene: TRBV7-2
CDR3 protein: CASSFISREAFF
CDR3 DNA: TGTGCCAGCAGCTTTATCAGTCGGGAAGCTTTCTTT

J gene: TRBJ2-7
clone size: few
D gene: -
V gene: TRBV20-1
CDR3 protein: CSAIGPSYEQYF
CDR3 DNA: TGCAGTGCCATAGGGCCCTCCTACGAGCAGTACTTC

J gene: TRBJ2-4
clone size: few
D gene: -
V gene: TRBV15
CDR3 protein: CATRSGEEAKNIQYF
CDR3 DNA: TGTGCCACCAGATCAGGGGAAGAAGCCAAAAACATTCAGTACTTC

J gene: TRBJ2-3
clone size: -
D gene: -
V gene: TRBV4-2
CDR3 protein: CASSRGPGGTQYF
CDR3 DNA: TGTGCCTCCAGTCGCGGTCCAGGAGGCACGCAGTATTTT

J gene: TRBJ2-5
clone size: -
D gene: -
V gene: TRBV7-6
CDR3 protein: CASSLAGGKTQYF
CDR3 DNA: TGTGCCAGCAGCTTAGCGGGGGGAAAGACCCAGTACTTC

J gene: TRBJ2-7
clone size: many
D gene: TRBD2
V gene: TRBV7-2
CDR3 protein: CASSSTVLAGAEQYF
CDR3 DNA: TGTGCCAGCAGCTCGACCGTACTAGCGGGAGCCGAGCAGTACTTC

J gene: TRBJ1-5
clone size: -
D gene: -
V gene: TRBV12-3/TRBV12-4
CDR3 protein: CASTPSGGAQPQHF
CDR3 DNA: TGTGCCAGCACCCCGTCCGGGGGAGCTCAGCCCCAGCATTTT

J gene: TRBJ2-5
clone size: many
D gene: -
V gene: TRBV7-6
CDR3 protein: CASSHGGQETQYF
CDR3 DNA: TGTGCCAGCAGCCACGGAGGGCAAGAGACCCAGTACTTC

J gene: TRBJ1-6
clone size: many
D gene: -
V gene: TRBV19
CDR3 protein: CASSTGRPSVPPLHF
CDR3 DNA: TGTGCCAGTAGTACTGGACGGCCGAGTGTGCCACCCCTCCACTTT